A selection of T cell receptor beta chains follows, all from one sample in a study of T cell changes during pregnancy in multiple sclerosis. Method: immunoSEQ multiplex PCR; TCRdb's copy keeps in-frame clones and lacks some. The sample gives 57,000 or so clones, approximately 90% of which show up once; 1% to 1.5% is in the top ten. The source was peripheral blood, collected in the second trimester of pregnancy. Receptor source: a female donor with multiple sclerosis, enrolled in a pregnancy study. CDR3s include the opening cysteine and the closing phenylalanine or tryptophan. The D gene is left open where the match is weak. Clone size appears in some rows only: once, few, many, or a class for an expanded clone.

CDR3	V	J	D	size
CAWSVWRGHGGDNQPQHF	TRBV30	TRBJ1-5	TRBD1	once
CASVRTGLEKLFF	TRBV2	TRBJ1-4	TRBD1	.
CASSQAGGSNSPLHF	TRBV7-3	TRBJ1-6	.	.
CASSPPGGATYGYTF	TRBV5-4	TRBJ1-2	.	.
CASSWGQVNTEAFF	TRBV7-3	TRBJ1-1	TRBD1	.
CASEGDNYNEQFF	TRBV30	TRBJ2-1	.	.
CASGEGRQDSPLHF	TRBV6-1	TRBJ1-6	.	.
CASRRRNGYTF	TRBV27	TRBJ1-2	.	once
CASSTGGSGNTIYF	TRBV14	TRBJ1-3	TRBD1	.
CATSVQGGPYEQYF	TRBV15	TRBJ2-7	TRBD1	.
CATDRQGSGEQYF	TRBV10-3	TRBJ2-7	TRBD1	.
CASSSQGGYNEQFF	TRBV11-2	TRBJ2-1	.	.
CASSLNRVLGTEAFF	TRBV6-5	TRBJ1-1	.	.